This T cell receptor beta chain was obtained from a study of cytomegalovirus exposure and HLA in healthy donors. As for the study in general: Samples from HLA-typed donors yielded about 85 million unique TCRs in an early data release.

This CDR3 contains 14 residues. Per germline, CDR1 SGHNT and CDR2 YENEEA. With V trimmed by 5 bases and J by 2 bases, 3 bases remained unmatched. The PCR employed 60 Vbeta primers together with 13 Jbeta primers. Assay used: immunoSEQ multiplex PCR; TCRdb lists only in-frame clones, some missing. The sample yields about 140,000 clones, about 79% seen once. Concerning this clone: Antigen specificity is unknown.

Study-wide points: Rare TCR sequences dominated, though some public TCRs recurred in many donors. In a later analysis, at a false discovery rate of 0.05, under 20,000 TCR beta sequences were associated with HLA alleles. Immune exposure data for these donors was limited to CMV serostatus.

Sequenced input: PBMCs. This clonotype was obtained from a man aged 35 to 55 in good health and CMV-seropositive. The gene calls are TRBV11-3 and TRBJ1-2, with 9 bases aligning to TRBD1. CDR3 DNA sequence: TGTGCCAGCAGCACCGGACAGGGGAACTATGGCTACACCTTC. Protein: CASSTGQGNYGYTF.